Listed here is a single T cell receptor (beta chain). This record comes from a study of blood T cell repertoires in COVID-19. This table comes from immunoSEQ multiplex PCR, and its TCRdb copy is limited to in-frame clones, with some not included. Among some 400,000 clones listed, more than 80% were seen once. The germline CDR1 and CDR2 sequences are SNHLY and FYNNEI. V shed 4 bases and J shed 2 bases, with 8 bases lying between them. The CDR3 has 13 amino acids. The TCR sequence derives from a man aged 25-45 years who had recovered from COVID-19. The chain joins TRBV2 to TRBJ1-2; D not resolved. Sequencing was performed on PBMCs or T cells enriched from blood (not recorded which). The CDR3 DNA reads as TGTGCCAGCAGTGCACAGATCAACTATGGCTACACCTTC. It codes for CASSAQINYGYTF.